The table lists the clone carrying this T cell receptor beta chain with a few counts. This sample is part of a study of response to subunit inactivated influenza vaccine. The CDR3 is 14 amino acids. V was clipped by 2 bases and J by 8 bases; unmatched bases: 8. Germline V gene sequence: CDR1 KGHSH, CDR2 LQKENI. In TCRdb, the RT-PCR reads were re-called with MiXCR into one record per CDR3 protein. The data contain around 790,000 distinct CDR3 sequences, 21% of them singletons. The chain recombines TRBV18 with TRBJ1-2; 7 bases are a match to TRBD1. The starting material was PBMCs from blood, obtained around 5 days after vaccination. The origin of this receptor is a man between 45 and 60 years old who received an inactivated influenza vaccine. Here the CDR3 DNA reads TGTGCCAGCTCACCAGTAGACAGGGCGGCAGGCTACACCTTC. Its protein is CASSPVDRAAGYTF.